This T cell receptor (beta chain) was sequenced for a study of breast tumors, draining lymph nodes, adjacent tissues. Overall study results and limits: Findings are consistent with lymph node origin and intratumoral expansion of most tumor T cells.

This clonotype was observed many times. The antigen remains unidentified. Axillary draining lymph nodes of breast cancer patients supplied the node samples. One entry per CDR3 protein results from TCRdb running MiXCR on the multiplex PCR reads. The table lists approximately 150,000 distinct CDR3 sequences, 32% of them singletons. The TCR sequence derives from a female donor with breast cancer. Some clones in this sample may be carry-over from other donors' samples. The sequenced material came from axillary lymph node tissue.

The CDR3 is CASSSGTGNTGELFF. As DNA, the CDR3 is TGCGCCAGCAGTTCCGGGACAGGGAACACCGGGGAGCTGTTTTTT. V is TRBV5-1 and J is TRBJ2-2, with 8 positions matching TRBD1. With 5 bases clipped from V and 1 base from J, the junction kept 4 bases outside the gene matches. There are 15 residues in the CDR3. Germline V gene data show CDR1 as SGHRS and CDR2 as YFSETQ. Full variable domain (rest looked up from reference TRBV5-1 and TRBJ2-2): KAGVTQTPRYLIKTRGQQVTLSCSPISGHRSVSWYQQTPGQGLQFLFEYFSETQRNKGNFPGRFSGRQFSNSRSEMNVSTLELGDSALYLCASSSGTGNTGELFFGEGSRLTVL.